These 30 T cell receptor beta chains originate from one sample sequenced in a study of T-cell memory formation after mild COVID-19. MiXCR, run by TCRdb on the 5' RACE reads, gives a single entry per CDR3 protein. This sample carries over 45,000 distinct CDR3 sequences, 9.3% of them seen once, and the ten largest clones take 10% to 15%. The sample was PBMCs or a T cell subset sorted from them (not recorded which). The receptor source for this set is an adult woman who had mild COVID-19 (a few samples of this study predate the infection). Cell type and time point are not known.

This chain joins TRBV20-1 and TRBJ1-6; 9 positions agree with TRBD1. Trimming at V came to 3 bases and at J to 12 bases, leaving 9 bases not matched to a gene. CDR1 is DFQATT, CDR2 SNEGSKA, per germline (reference sequence). This CDR3 comprises 14 residues. In DNA form, the CDR3 reads TGCAGTGCTAGGTTACAGGGGGCGCAAGGACCCCTCCACTTT. It yields the protein CSARLQGAQGPLHF.

This clonotype was counted only a few times. The chain carries TRBV20-1 and TRBJ2-3, with D maybe TRBD2 (6 bases). From germline, CDR1 is DFQATT and CDR2 SNEGSKA (reference sequence). The CDR3 runs 14 residues. The ends were cut back, 0 bases at V and 6 bases at J, with 13 bases in the middle. In DNA form, the CDR3 reads TGCAGTGCTAGAGACCCCGTCCGGGAGGATACGCAGTATTTT. It yields the protein CSARDPVREDTQYF.

The J gene is TRBJ2-2, the V gene TRBV20-1, with D perhaps matching TRBD2 (6 bases). Germline CDR1 reads DFQATT; CDR2 reads SNEGSKA (reference sequence). This CDR3 has 14 residues. The V end lost 3 bases, the J end lost 4 bases, and 12 bases lay between the germline ends. CDR3 coding DNA: TGCAGTGCTAGGACTAGGAGGGCCACCGGGGAGCTGTTTTTT. Amino acids: CSARTRRATGELFF.

This clonotype showed up just a few times. The V gene is TRBV18, the J gene TRBJ2-3, with 9 bases lining up with TRBD1. Germline V gene sequence: CDR1 KGHSH, CDR2 LQKENI. The CDR3 runs 15 residues. The trim removed 0 bases at V and 6 bases at J, leaving 4 bases unmatched. CDR3 protein: CASSPPRTGVDTQYF. As DNA, the CDR3 is TGTGCCAGCTCACCACCTCGGACAGGGGTTGATACGCAGTATTTT.

This clonotype was observed at least ten times. The gene calls are TRBV20-1 and TRBJ1-2; D perhaps matches TRBD1 (5 bases). The germline gives CDR1 DFQATT, CDR2 SNEGSKA (reference sequence). The CDR3 consists of 11 residues. The V end was cut by 3 bases, the J end by 6 bases, with 8 bases between. As DNA, the CDR3 is TGCAGTGCTAGGGGAGGGGATGGCTACACCTTC. It specifies CSARGGDGYTF.

This clonotype came up many times. The chain couples TRBV12-3 or TRBV12-4 to TRBJ2-3; 7 positions agree with TRBD1. With 7 bases clipped from V and 8 bases from J, the junction kept 12 bases outside the gene matches. The CDR3 is 14 residues long. CDR3 in amino acids: CASTQRQGVGTQYF. The CDR3 coding sequence is TGTGCCAGCACCCAGAGGCAGGGGGTTGGTACGCAGTATTTT.

This clonotype has a count of ten or more. The V call is TRBV11-2, the J call TRBJ2-3; D remains ambiguous. V lost 7 bases and J 0 bases, leaving 5 bases between the germline ends. The germline gives CDR1 SGHAT, CDR2 FQNNGV. CDR3 size: 12 residues. The CDR3 spells CASTLSTDTQYF. The CDR3 DNA reads TGTGCCAGCACCCTAAGCACAGATACGCAGTATTTT.

This clonotype was picked up a small number of times. The chain recombines TRBV6-6 with TRBJ2-2; TRBD2 is a possible D gene (5 bases). Trimming removed 2 bases at V and 6 bases at J, with 13 bases between. CDR1 and CDR2 (germline): MNHNY, SVGAGI (reference sequence). The CDR3 is 15 residues long. CDR3 coding DNA: TGTGCCAGCAGTTACGAGGGAGAAACAGCCGGGGAGCTGTTTTTT. This gives the protein CASSYEGETAGELFF.

The chain carries TRBV24-1 and TRBJ2-3; D gene ambiguous. The CDR3 totals 17 residues. Per germline, CDR1 KGHDR and CDR2 SFDVKD. The V gene lost 0 bases and the J gene lost 4 bases, with 16 bases spanning the gap. DNA for the CDR3: TGTGCCACCAGTGATTTGCCCGGAAATGTAGCCCCAGATACGCAGTATTTT. It specifies CATSDLPGNVAPDTQYF.

This clonotype was found many times. The chain uses TRBV7-2 and TRBJ2-7, with 9 bases lining up with TRBD2. The V gene end was trimmed by 5 bases and the J gene end by 1 base; junction bases not matched to a gene: 15. The CDR3 totals 18 residues. Germline V lookup: CDR1 SGHTA, CDR2 FQGNSA. CDR3 nucleotides: TGTGCCAGCAGCACCCGGCGGGGCGGGAGGGCCGATTCCTACGAGCAGTACTTC. Protein product: CASSTRRGGRADSYEQYF.

This clonotype was counted many times. V gene TRBV7-6 combines with J gene TRBJ2-7, with 7 bases that match TRBD1. The germline V gene has CDR1 SGHVS and CDR2 FNYEAQ. The CDR3 is made up of 13 amino acids. Trimming at V came to 2 bases and at J to 4 bases, leaving 2 bases not matched to a gene. The CDR3 DNA reads TGTGCCAGCAGCTTAAACAGGGGTTACGAGCAGTACTTC. Amino acids: CASSLNRGYEQYF.

This clonotype is labeled medium-sized. The chain joins TRBV7-9 to TRBJ2-3, with D unresolved. Germline loops: CDR1 SEHNR, CDR2 FQNEAQ (reference sequence). The V end was cut by 6 bases, the J end by 4 bases, with 8 bases between. The CDR3 has 12 residues. The CDR3 DNA is TGTGCCAGCAGTTTTACACCAGATACGCAGTATTTT. It is translated as CASSFTPDTQYF.

The genes are TRBV15 and TRBJ2-3; D is unresolved. Germline-derived CDR1 and CDR2 are LNHNV and YYDKDF (reference sequence). The ends were cut back, 3 bases at V and 0 bases at J, with 10 bases in the middle. This CDR3 is built from 15 residues. This CDR3 is CATSRGGGSTDTQYF. CDR3 sequence (DNA): TGTGCCACCAGCAGGGGCGGTGGTAGCACAGATACGCAGTATTTT.

In its sample, this clonotype was seen many times. This chain uses TRBV7-2 with TRBJ2-1; D is uncertain. This CDR3 comprises 15 residues. Trimming shortened V by 5 bases and J by 0 bases, and 11 bases separated the two germline ends. In germline, CDR1 is SGHTA, CDR2 FQGNSA. The CDR3 reads CASSPPLSSYNEQFF. CDR3 DNA sequence: TGTGCCAGCAGCCCCCCCCTAAGCTCCTACAATGAGCAGTTCTTC.

This clonotype was observed many times. V gene TRBV12-3 or TRBV12-4 combines with J gene TRBJ2-3, with D tentatively TRBD2 (6 bases). The CDR3 loop spans 14 amino acids. Trimming stripped 7 bases from V and 1 base from J, with 12 bases between. For the CDR3, the DNA is TGTGCCAGCACCTGGTGGGGGGGCACAGATACGCAGTATTTT. Its translation: CASTWWGGTDTQYF.

This clonotype was seen repeatedly, ten times or more. The chain combines TRBV6-1 with TRBJ2-1; D tentatively reads TRBD1 or TRBD2 (5 bases each). This CDR3 has 12 amino acids. With 5 bases removed from V and 9 bases from J, the gap between germline ends came to 11 bases. Germline CDR1 MNHNS, CDR2 SASEGT. CDR3 nucleotides: TGTGCCAGCAGTTTTTGGGGGACTGAGCAGTTCTTC. This translates into CASSFWGTEQFF.

This clonotype was seen at least ten times. The rearrangement links TRBV7-8 to TRBJ1-1; D is ambiguous. Germline V lookup: CDR1 SGHVS, CDR2 FQNEAQ. Trimming cost V 6 bases and J 0 bases, with 20 bases left between them. The CDR3 totals 17 residues. The CDR3 sequence: CASSSIKLGRMNTEAFF. CDR3 DNA: TGTGCCAGCAGTTCCATTAAGCTCGGACGGATGAACACTGAAGCTTTCTTT.

The chain links TRBV27 to TRBJ1-4; 7 bases align to TRBD1. Losses at the gene ends were 6 bases for V and 2 bases for J; bases not matched to a gene: 9. Germline loops: CDR1 MNHEY, CDR2 SMNVEV (reference sequence). This CDR3 has 16 residues. This CDR3 is CASRRGGGGTNEKLFF. For the CDR3, the DNA is TGTGCCAGCAGAAGAGGAGGGGGCGGCACTAATGAAAAACTGTTTTTT.

This clonotype occurred many times. The chain uses TRBV20-1 and TRBJ2-7, with 9 bases fitting TRBD1. The junction had 6 bases not matched to a gene; V was cut back by 6 bases and J by 3 bases. This CDR3 is built from 13 residues. CDR1 and CDR2 (germline): DFQATT, SNEGSKA (reference sequence). CDR3 protein: CSAAPGQGYEQYF. CDR3 nucleotides: TGCAGTGCCGCCCCGGGACAGGGCTACGAGCAGTACTTC.

Many counts were recorded for this clonotype. The chain links TRBV7-9 to TRBJ2-2; 8 nucleotides match TRBD2. V shed 5 bases and J 7 bases; nucleotides not matched to a gene: 12. Germline CDR1 SEHNR, CDR2 FQNEAQ (reference sequence). The CDR3 consists of 16 residues. CDR3 loop: CASSTPRGGHVGELFF. In nucleotides, the CDR3 is TGTGCCAGCAGCACGCCCCGGGGGGGGCATGTCGGGGAGCTGTTTTTT. Based on the CDR3 plus reference TRBV7-9 and TRBJ2-2, the full variable domain is DTGVSQNPRHKITKRGQNVTFRCDPISEHNRLYWYRQTLGQGPEFLTYFQNEAQLEKSRLLSDRFSAERPKGSFSTLEIQRTEQGDSAMYLCASSTPRGGHVGELFFGEGSRLTVL.

The chain has TRBV27 and TRBJ2-2; D is ambiguous. The CDR3 length is 15 residues. V was cut by 6 bases and J by 0 bases, with 11 bases left in between. Germline CDR1 and CDR2: MNHEY and SMNVEV (reference sequence). The CDR3 reads CASSPWKTNTGELFF. The CDR3 bases are TGTGCCAGCAGCCCTTGGAAGACGAACACCGGGGAGCTGTTTTTT.

This clonotype was seen only a few times. The CDR3 is CASSLSRAGGYTF. DNA for the CDR3: TGTGCCAGCAGTTTATCGCGGGCGGGGGGCTACACCTTC. The V and J genes are TRBV28 and TRBJ1-2; D is undetermined. Trimming stripped 1 base from V and 8 bases from J, with 11 bases between. This CDR3 is 13 amino acids long. CDR1 and CDR2 (germline): MDHEN, SYDVKM.

The V and J genes are TRBV7-6 and TRBJ2-3; 13 bases map to TRBD2. Germline CDR1 reads SGHVS; CDR2 reads FNYEAQ. This CDR3 comprises 19 residues. The junction had 13 bases not matched to a gene; V was cut back by 4 bases and J by 3 bases. CDR3: CASSYLVWTSGSSTDTQYF. In DNA, the CDR3 is TGTGCCAGCAGCTACCTGGTGTGGACTAGCGGGAGTTCAACAGATACGCAGTATTTT. Drawing the rest from reference TRBV7-6 and TRBJ2-3, the complete variable domain is GAGVSQSPRYKVTKRGQDVALRCDPISGHVSLYWYRQALGQGPEFLTYFNYEAQQDKSGLPNDRFSAERPEGSISTLTIQRTEQRDSAMYRCASSYLVWTSGSSTDTQYFGPGTRLTVL.

There are many counts of this clonotype. This chain links TRBV18 with TRBJ1-1, with TRBD1 identical over 8 bases. The length of the CDR3 is 14 residues. Germline CDR1 and CDR2: KGHSH and LQKENI. V was pared by 3 bases and J by 2 bases, with 2 bases of the junction left unmatched. This chain's CDR3 is CASSPDRVNTEAFF. The CDR3 region has the DNA TGTGCCAGCTCACCGGACAGGGTCAACACTGAAGCTTTCTTT.

The J gene is TRBJ2-2, the V gene TRBV19; D possibly uses TRBD1 or TRBD2 (5 bases each). The CDR3 runs to 14 residues. V dropped 11 bases and J dropped 6 bases, with 19 bases sitting between them. Germline assignment: CDR1 LNHDA and CDR2 SQIVND (reference sequence). For the CDR3, the DNA is TGTGCCGGGGCCCGGGACGGCCGAGCCGGGGAGCTGTTTTTT. Translation: CAGARDGRAGELFF.

This clonotype has a count of ten or more. The chain has TRBV5-5 and TRBJ1-1; D unclear. Germline assignment: CDR1 SGHKS and CDR2 YYEKEE (reference sequence). The CDR3 sequence is 14 residues long. The ends were cut back, 4 bases at V and 5 bases at J, with 15 bases in the middle. CDR3 DNA: TGTGCCAGCAGCCCCCGGCTTTCGCGAACTGAAGCTTTCTTT. Translation gives CASSPRLSRTEAFF. Based on the CDR3 plus reference TRBV5-5 and TRBJ1-1, the full variable domain is DAGVTQSPTHLIKTRGQQVTLRCSPISGHKSVSWYQQVLGQGPQFIFQYYEKEERGRGNFPDRFSARQFPNYSSELNVNALLLGDSALYLCASSPRLSRTEAFFGQGTRLTVV.

This clonotype was seen ten or more times. This chain uses TRBV7-2 with TRBJ2-1; D is possibly TRBD2 (5 bases). Per the germline V gene, CDR1 is SGHTA and CDR2 is FQGNSA. Deletions cut 4 bases from V and 7 bases from J, with 17 bases between. The CDR3 is made up of 15 amino acids. The CDR3 DNA reads as TGTGCCAGCAGCTCAGGACTTGTCGGAGGAAATGAGCAGTTCTTC. Translation: CASSSGLVGGNEQFF.

This clonotype occurred a few times. The V gene is TRBV20-1, the J gene TRBJ2-7; a weak D match, TRBD2 (5 bases). The length of the CDR3 is 13 residues. Germline CDR1 reads DFQATT; CDR2 reads SNEGSKA (reference sequence). Deletions cut 5 bases from V and 7 bases from J, with 18 bases between. The CDR3 is CSAEQTHGGEQYF. The CDR3, as DNA: TGCAGTGCTGAACAGACACACGGCGGGGAGCAGTACTTC.

This clonotype was detected only a few times. The chain has TRBV12-3 or TRBV12-4 and TRBJ1-1; D may be TRBD1 (6 bases). Trimming removed 8 bases at V and 3 bases at J, with 19 bases between. This CDR3 spans 15 amino acids. The CDR3, as DNA: TGTGCCAGCCGACAGCGGGGGGGCGGGTACACTGAAGCTTTCTTT. It yields the protein CASRQRGGGYTEAFF.

There are many counts of this clonotype. The V and J genes are TRBV4-1 and TRBJ2-7; D call uncertain. Germline-derived CDR1 and CDR2 are MGHRA and YSYEKL. The CDR3 consists of 13 residues. V dropped 6 bases and J dropped 3 bases, with 12 bases sitting between them. CDR3 in amino acids: CASSSDLGYEQYF. The DNA of the CDR3 is TGCGCCAGCAGTTCCGATTTGGGCTACGAGCAGTACTTC.